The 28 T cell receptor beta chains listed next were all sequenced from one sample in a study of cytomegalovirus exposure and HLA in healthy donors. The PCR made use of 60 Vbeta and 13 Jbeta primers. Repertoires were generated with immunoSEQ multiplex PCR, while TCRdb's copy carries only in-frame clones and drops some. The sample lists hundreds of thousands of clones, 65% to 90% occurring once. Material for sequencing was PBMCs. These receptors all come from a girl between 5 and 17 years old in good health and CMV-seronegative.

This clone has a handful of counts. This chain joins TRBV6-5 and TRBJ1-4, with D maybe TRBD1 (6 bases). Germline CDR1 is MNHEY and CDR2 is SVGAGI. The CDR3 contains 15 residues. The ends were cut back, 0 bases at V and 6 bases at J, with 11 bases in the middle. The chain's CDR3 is CASSYSGRGDEKLFF. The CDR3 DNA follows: TGTGCCAGCAGTTACTCGGGCAGGGGAGATGAAAAACTGTTTTTT.

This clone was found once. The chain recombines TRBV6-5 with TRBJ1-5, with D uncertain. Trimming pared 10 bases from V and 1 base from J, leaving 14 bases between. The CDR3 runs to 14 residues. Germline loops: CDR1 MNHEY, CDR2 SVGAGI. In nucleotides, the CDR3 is TGTGCCACCCGGCCGGGTGCGAGCAATCAGCCCCAGCATTTT. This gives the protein CATRPGASNQPQHF.

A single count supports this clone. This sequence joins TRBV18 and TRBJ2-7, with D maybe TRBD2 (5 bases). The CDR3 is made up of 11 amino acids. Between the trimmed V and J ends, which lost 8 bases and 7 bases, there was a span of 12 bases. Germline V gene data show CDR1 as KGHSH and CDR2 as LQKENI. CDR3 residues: CASRGQLEQYF. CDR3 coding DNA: TGTGCCAGCCGAGGGCAGTTAGAGCAGTACTTC.

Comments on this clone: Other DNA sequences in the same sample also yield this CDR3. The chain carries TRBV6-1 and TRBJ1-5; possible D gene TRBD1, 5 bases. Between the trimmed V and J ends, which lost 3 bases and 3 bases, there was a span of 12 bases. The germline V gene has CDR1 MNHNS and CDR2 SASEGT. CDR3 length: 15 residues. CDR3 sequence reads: CASSEPRQSNQPQHF. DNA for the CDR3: TGTGCCAGCAGTGAGCCTCGACAGTCCAATCAGCCCCAGCATTTT.

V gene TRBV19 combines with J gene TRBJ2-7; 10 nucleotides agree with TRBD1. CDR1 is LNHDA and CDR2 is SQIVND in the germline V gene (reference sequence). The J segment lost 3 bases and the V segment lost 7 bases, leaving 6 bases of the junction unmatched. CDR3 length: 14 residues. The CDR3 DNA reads TGTGCCAGTAAGTTCGGGACAGGGGTCTACGAGCAGTACTTC. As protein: CASKFGTGVYEQYF.

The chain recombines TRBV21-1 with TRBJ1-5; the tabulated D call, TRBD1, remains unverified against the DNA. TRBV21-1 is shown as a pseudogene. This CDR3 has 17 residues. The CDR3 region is CASRAPSGQGSNQPQHF. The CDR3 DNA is TGTGCCAGCAGGGCCCCCTCCGGGCAGGGGAGCAATCAGCCCCAGCATTTT.

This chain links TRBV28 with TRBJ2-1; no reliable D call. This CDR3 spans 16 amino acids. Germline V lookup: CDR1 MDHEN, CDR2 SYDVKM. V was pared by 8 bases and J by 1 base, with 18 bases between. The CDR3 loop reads CASPVSRAASYNEQFF. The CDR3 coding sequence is TGTGCCAGCCCTGTCTCCCGAGCCGCGTCCTACAATGAGCAGTTCTTC.

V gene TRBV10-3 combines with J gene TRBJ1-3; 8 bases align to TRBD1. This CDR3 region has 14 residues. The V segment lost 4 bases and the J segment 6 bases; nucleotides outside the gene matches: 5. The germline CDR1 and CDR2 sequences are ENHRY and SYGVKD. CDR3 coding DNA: TGTGCCATCAGTGGGAGGGACAGGCAAAACACCATATATTTT. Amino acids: CAISGRDRQNTIYF.

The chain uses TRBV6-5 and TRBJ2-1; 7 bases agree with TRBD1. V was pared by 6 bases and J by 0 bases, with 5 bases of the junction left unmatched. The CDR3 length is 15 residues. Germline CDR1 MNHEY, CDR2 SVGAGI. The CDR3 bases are TGTGCCAGCAGCCGTCGGGACAGCTCCTACAATGAGCAGTTCTTC. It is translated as CASSRRDSSYNEQFF.

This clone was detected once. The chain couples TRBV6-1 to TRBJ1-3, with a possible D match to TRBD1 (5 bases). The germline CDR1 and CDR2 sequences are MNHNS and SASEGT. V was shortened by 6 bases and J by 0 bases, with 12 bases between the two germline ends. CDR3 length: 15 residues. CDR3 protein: CASSYGHSSGNTIYF. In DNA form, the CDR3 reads TGTGCCAGCAGCTACGGACACAGCTCTGGAAACACCATATATTTT.

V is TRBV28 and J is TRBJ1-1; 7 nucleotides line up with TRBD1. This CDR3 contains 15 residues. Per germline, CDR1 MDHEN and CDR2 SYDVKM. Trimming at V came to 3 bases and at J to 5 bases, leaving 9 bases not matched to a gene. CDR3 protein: CASSLPTGMSTEAFF. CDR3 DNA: TGTGCCAGCAGTTTGCCGACAGGGATGTCGACTGAAGCTTTCTTT. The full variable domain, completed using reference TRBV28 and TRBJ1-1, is DVKVTQSSRYLVKRTGEKVFLECVQDMDHENMFWYRQDPGLGLRLIYFSYDVKMKEKGDIPEGYSVSREKKERFSLILESASTNQTSMYLCASSLPTGMSTEAFFGQGTRLTVV.

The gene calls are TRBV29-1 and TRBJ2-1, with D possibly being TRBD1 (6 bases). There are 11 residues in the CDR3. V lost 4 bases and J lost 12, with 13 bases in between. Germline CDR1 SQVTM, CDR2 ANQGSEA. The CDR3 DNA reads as TGCAGCGTTGCCGGGACAACGGGGCAGTTCTTC. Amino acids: CSVAGTTGQFF.

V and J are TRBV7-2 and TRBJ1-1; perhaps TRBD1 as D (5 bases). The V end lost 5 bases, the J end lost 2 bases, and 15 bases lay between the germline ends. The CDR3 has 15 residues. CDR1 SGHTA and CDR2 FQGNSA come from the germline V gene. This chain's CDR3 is CASSINTGLNTEAFF. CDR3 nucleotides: TGTGCCAGCAGCATCAACACAGGACTAAACACTGAAGCTTTCTTT.

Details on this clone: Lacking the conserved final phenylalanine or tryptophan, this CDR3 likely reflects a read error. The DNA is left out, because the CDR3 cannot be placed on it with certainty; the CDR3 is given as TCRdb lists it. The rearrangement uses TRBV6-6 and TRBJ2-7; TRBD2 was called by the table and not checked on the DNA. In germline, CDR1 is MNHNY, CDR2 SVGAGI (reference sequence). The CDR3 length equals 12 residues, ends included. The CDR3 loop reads CASRQTSGRVLL.

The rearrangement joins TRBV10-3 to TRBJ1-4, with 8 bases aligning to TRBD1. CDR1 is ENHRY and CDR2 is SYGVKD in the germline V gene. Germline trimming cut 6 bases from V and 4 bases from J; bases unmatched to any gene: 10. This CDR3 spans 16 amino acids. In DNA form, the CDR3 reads TGTGCCATCAGACCTGACAGGGGCGGGCGTAATGAAAAACTGTTTTTT. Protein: CAIRPDRGGRNEKLFF.

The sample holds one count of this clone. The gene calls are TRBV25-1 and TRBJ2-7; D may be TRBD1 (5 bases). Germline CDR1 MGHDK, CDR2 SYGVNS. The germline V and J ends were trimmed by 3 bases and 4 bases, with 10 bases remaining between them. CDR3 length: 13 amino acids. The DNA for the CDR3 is TGTGCCAGCAGTGACAGGGTCGGGTACGAGCAGTACTTC. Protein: CASSDRVGYEQYF.

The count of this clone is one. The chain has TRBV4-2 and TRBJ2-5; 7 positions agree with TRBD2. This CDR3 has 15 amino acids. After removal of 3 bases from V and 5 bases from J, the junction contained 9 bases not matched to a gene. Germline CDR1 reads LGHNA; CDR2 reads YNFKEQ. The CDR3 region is CASSQISGAPETQYF. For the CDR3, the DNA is TGTGCCAGCAGCCAGATAAGCGGGGCCCCGGAGACCCAGTACTTC.

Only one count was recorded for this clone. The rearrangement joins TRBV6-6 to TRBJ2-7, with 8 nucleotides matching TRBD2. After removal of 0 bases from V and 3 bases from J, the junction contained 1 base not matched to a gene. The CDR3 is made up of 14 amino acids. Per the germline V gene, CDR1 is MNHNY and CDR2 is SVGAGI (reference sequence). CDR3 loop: CASSYSGGDYEQYF. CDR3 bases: TGTGCCAGCAGTTACTCCGGGGGGGACTACGAGCAGTACTTC.

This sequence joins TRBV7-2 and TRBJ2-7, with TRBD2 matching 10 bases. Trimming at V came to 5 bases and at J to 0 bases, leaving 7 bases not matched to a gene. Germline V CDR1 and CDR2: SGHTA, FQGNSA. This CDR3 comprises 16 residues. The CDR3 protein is CASSIQRGGSSYEQYF. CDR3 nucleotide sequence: TGTGCCAGCAGCATTCAGCGGGGGGGTAGCTCCTACGAGCAGTACTTC.

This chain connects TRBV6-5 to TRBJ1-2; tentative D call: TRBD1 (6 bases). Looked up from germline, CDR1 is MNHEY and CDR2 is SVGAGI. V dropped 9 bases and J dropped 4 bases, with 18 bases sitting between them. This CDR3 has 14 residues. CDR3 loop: CASNRGAGSYGYTF. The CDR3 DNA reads TGTGCCAGTAATCGGGGGGCAGGTAGCTATGGCTACACCTTC.

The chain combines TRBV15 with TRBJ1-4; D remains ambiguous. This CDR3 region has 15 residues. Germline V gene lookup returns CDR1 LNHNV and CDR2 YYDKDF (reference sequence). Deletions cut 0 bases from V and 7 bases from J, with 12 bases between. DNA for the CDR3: TGTGCCACCAGCAGAGAGGGAGGGCAAGCTGAAAAACTGTTTTTT. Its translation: CATSREGGQAEKLFF.

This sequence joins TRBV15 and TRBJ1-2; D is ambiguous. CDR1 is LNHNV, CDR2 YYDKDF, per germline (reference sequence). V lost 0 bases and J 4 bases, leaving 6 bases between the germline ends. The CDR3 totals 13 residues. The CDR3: CATSRDRIYGYTF. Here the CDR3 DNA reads TGTGCCACCAGCAGAGATAGAATCTATGGCTACACCTTC.

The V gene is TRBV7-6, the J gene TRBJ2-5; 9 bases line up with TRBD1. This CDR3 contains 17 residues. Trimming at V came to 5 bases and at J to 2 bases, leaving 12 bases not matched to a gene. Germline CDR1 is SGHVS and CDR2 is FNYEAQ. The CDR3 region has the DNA TGTGCCAGCAGCCCCGGGACAGGGCGACCTCGACAAGAGACCCAGTACTTC. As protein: CASSPGTGRPRQETQYF.

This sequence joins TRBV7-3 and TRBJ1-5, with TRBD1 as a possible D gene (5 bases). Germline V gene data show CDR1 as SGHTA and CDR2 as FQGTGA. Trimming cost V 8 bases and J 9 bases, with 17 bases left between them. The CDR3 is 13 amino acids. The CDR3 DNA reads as TGTGCCAGCGCATGGACAAAATTTCTGCCCCAGCATTTT. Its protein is CASAWTKFLPQHF.

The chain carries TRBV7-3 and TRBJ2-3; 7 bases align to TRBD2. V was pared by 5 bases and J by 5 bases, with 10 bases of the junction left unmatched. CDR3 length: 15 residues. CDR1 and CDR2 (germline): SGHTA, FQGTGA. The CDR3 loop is CASSQAGGTLDTQYF. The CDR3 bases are TGTGCCAGCAGCCAAGCCGGGGGGACGTTAGATACGCAGTATTTT.

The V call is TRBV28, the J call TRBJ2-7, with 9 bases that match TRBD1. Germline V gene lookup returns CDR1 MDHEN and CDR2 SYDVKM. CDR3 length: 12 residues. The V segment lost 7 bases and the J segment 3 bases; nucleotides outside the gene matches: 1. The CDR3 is CASMTGGYEQYF. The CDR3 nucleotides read TGTGCCAGCATGACAGGGGGCTACGAGCAGTACTTC.

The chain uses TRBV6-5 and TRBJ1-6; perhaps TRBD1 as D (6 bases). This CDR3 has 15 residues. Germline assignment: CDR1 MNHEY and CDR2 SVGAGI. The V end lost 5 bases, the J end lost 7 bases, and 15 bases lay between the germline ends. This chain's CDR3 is CASSTQGLLNSPLHF. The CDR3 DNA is TGTGCCAGCAGTACACAGGGATTGTTGAATTCACCCCTCCACTTT.

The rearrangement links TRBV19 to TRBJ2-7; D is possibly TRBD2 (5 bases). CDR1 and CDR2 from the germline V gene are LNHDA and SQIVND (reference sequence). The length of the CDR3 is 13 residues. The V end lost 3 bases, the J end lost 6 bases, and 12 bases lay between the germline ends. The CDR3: CASSIVDEGEQYF. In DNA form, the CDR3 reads TGTGCCAGTAGTATCGTAGACGAGGGCGAGCAGTACTTC.